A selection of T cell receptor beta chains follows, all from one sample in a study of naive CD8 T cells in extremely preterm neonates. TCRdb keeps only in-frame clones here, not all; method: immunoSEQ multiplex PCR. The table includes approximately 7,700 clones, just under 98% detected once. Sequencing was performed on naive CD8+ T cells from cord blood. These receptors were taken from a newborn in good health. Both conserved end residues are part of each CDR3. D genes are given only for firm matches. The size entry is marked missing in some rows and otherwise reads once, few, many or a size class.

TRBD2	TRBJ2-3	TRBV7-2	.	TGTGCCAGCAGCGCCTCTAGCGGGGGGGCCCCAGATACGCAGTATTTT	CASSASSGGAPDTQYF
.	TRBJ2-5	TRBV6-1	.	TGTGCCAGCGGATCTGAGGGCGGTGAGACCCAGTACTTC	CASGSEGGETQYF
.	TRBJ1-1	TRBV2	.	TGTGCCAGCGGGCGGGAAGGGAGCGCTGAAGCTTTCTTT	CASGREGSAEAFF
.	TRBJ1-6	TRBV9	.	TGTGCCAGCAGGTCCCCAAATTCACCCCTCCACTTT	CASRSPNSPLHF
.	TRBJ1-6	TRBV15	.	TGTGCCACCAGCAGGAGGGGGATTTCACCCCTCCACTTT	CATSRRGISPLHF
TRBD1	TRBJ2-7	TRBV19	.	TGTGCCAGTAGTATAGGGGTACAGGGGAGCTACGAGCAGTACTTC	CASSIGVQGSYEQYF
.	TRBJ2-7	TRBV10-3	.	TGTGCCATCAGTGAGTCTGCTGAAGCGCAATACGAGCAGTACTTC	CAISESAEAQYEQYF
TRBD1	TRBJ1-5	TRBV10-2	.	TGCGCCACCAGGACAGGGGCGAATAGCAATCAGCCCCAGCATTTT	CATRTGANSNQPQHF
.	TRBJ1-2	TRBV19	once	TGTGCCAGTTCGGACAGCCCCTATGGCTACACCTTC	CASSDSPYGYTF
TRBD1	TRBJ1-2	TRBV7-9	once	TGTGCCAGCAGCTTAGCGGTCGGGACAGGCTATGGCTACACCTTC	CASSLAVGTGYGYTF
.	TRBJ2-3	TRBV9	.	TGTGCCAGCAGCGGAGGGGGTTTCACAGATACGCAGTATTTT	CASSGGGFTDTQYF
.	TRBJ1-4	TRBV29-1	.	TGCAGCGTTCGGGACAAAGGAAATGAAAAACTGTTTTTT	CSVRDKGNEKLFF
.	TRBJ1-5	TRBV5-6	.	TGTGCCAGCAGCTTGGGACAGATCAATCAGCCCCAGCATTTT	CASSLGQINQPQHF
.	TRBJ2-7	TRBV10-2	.	TGCGCCAGCAGTGAGTTTATCGTCGGGGTAACTTCTGACGAGCAGTACTTC	CASSEFIVGVTSDEQYF
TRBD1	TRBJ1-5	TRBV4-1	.	TGCGCCAGCAGCCGAGAGACAGGGGGGCCCCAGCATTTT	CASSRETGGPQHF
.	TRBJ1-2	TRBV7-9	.	TGTGCCAGCAGCAACCCCGGCGAAGACTTCTATGGCTACACCTTC	CASSNPGEDFYGYTF
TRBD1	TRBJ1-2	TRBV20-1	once	TGCAGCCCAGGGGGGTATGGCTACACCTTC	CSPGGYGYTF
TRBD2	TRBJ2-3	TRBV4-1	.	TGCGCCAGCAGCCACCACGTTAAGGGACTAGAGCGCACAGATACGCAGTATTTT	CASSHHVKGLERTDTQYF
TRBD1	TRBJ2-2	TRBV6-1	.	TGTGCCAGCACCGGGGACAGGGGGCGAACCGGGGAGCTGTTTTTT	CASTGDRGRTGELFF
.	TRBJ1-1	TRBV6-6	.	TGTGCCAGCAGTTACTCGAACGACGGGGAGACTGAAGCTTTCTTT	CASSYSNDGETEAFF
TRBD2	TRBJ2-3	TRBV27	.	TGTGCCAGCAGCAAACTAGCGGGGGCGAGAGATACGCAGTATTTT	CASSKLAGARDTQYF
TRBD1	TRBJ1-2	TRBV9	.	TGTGCCAGCAGCGTAGCTACAGGGGGCGGCTATGGCTACACCTTC	CASSVATGGGYGYTF
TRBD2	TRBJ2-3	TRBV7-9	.	TGTGCCAGCAGCTCTAGTTACCTAACTAGCGGGGGTGGAGATACGCAGTATTTT	CASSSSYLTSGGGDTQYF
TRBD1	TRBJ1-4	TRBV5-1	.	TGCGCCAGCAGCTTGGGGACAGGGACTAATGAAAAACTGTTTTTT	CASSLGTGTNEKLFF
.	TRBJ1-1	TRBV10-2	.	TGCGCCAGCATGCAGGCCATGAACACTGAAGCTTTCTTT	CASMQAMNTEAFF
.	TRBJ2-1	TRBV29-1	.	TGCAGCGCCCCGACAGGGAGGTCCTACAATGAGCAGTTCTTC	CSAPTGRSYNEQFF
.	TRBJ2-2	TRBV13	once	TGTGCCAGCAGCTTAGGGCTAGTCCCCACCGGGGAGCTGTTTTTT	CASSLGLVPTGELFF
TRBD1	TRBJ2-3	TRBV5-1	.	TGCGCCAGCAGCGTATACAGGGGTGTAACAGATACGCAGTATTTT	CASSVYRGVTDTQYF
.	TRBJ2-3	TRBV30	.	TGTGCCTGGAGTGTCCAGGGTGTGACAGATACGCAGTATTTT	CAWSVQGVTDTQYF